Listed below are T cell receptor beta chains from one sample, sequenced in a study of T cell changes during pregnancy in multiple sclerosis. Measured with immunoSEQ multiplex PCR; TCRdb has only the in-frame clones, and not every one. Here the sample spans approximately 21,000 clones, around 90% being singletons. Sequenced here: CD8+ T cells from peripheral blood mononuclear cells, sampled in the third trimester of pregnancy. The origin of the receptors is a female donor in good health, enrolled as a control in a pregnancy study. The CDR3 runs from the conserved cysteine through the conserved F or W.

CDR3aa	len	v_gene	j_gene
CATTSGGAWEQYF	13	TRBV7-9	TRBJ2-7
CASSSPAGPPHEQYF	15	TRBV27	TRBJ2-7
CASRSTSGSFEQYF	14	TRBV28	TRBJ2-7
CASSRGGPYTEAFF	14	TRBV10-2	TRBJ1-1
CASSQVLVPSYEQYF	15	TRBV4-1	TRBJ2-7
CASSLAEAGGTYGYTF	16	TRBV5-6	TRBJ1-2
CASSPPTGGIIDEQFF	16	TRBV7-9	TRBJ2-1
CASRESAGQGILANEKLFF	19	TRBV2	TRBJ1-4
CASRGGEGDTDTQYF	15	TRBV6-4	TRBJ2-3
CASSQGPGGEGYEQYF	16	TRBV4-3	TRBJ2-7
CASSLSGGANYGYTF	15	TRBV7-3	TRBJ1-2
CAWSIGTGNNSPLHF	15	TRBV30	TRBJ1-6
CASSQGTGSDCYQQFF	16	TRBV4-2	TRBJ2-1